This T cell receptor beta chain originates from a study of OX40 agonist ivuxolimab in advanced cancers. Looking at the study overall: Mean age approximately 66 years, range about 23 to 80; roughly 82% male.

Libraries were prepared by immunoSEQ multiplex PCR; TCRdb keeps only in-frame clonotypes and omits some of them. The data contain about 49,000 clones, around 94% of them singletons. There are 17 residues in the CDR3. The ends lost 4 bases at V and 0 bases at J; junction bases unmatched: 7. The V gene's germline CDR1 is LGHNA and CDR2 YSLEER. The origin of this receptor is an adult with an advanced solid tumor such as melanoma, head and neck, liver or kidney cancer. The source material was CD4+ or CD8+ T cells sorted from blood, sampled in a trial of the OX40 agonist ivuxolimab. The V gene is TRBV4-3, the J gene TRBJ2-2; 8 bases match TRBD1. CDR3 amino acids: CASSPHRTGTNTGELFF. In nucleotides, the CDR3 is TGCGCCAGCAGCCCGCACCGGACAGGGACGAACACCGGGGAGCTGTTTTTT.